This TCR beta chain is drawn from a study of T cells in Graves' hyperthyroidism and ophthalmopathy. The germline V gene has CDR1 SGHTA and CDR2 FQGTGA. The CDR3 is made up of 15 amino acids. V was trimmed by 4 bases and J by 0 bases, leaving 9 bases between them. Regions amplified from RNA transcripts were the TCR beta CDR3 regions. The study used the HTBI primer set for a first-round RT-PCR of the TCR CDR3. TCRdb reanalysed the multiplex PCR reads using MiXCR and keeps one entry per CDR3 protein. The sample carries 540,000 or so distinct CDR3 sequences, around 42% recorded once. This clonotype was seen repeatedly, ten times or more.

This receptor was obtained from an adult woman with Graves' disease, either hyperthyroidism or ophthalmopathy (not recorded which). V is TRBV7-3 and J is TRBJ2-2; D is perhaps TRBD2 (6 bases). The sequenced sample consisted of peripheral blood or thyroid tissue (not recorded which). The CDR3 sequence: CASSSGLTNTGELFF. The CDR3 bases are TGTGCCAGCAGCTCGGGACTCACGAACACCGGGGAGCTGTTTTTT. Looking up the rest from reference TRBV7-3 and TRBJ2-2 gives the full variable domain: GAGVSQTPSNKVTEKGKYVELRCDPISGHTALYWYRQSLGQGPEFLIYFQGTGAADDSGLPNDRFFAVRPEGSVSTLKIQRTERGDSAVYLCASSSGLTNTGELFFGEGSRLTVL.